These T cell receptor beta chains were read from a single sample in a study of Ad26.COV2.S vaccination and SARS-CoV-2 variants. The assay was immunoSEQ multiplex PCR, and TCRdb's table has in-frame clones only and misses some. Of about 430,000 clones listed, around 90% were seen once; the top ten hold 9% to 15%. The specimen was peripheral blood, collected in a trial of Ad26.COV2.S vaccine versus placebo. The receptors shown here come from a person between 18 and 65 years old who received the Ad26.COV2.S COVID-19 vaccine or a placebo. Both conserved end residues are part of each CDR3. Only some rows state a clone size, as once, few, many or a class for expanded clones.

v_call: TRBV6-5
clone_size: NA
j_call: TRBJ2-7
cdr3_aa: CASSYLFGGNPYEQYF

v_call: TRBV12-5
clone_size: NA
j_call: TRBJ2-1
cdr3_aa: CASGPSGRSYNEQFF

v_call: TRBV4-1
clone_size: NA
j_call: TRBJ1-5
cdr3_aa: CASSQGGRGPKNQPQHF

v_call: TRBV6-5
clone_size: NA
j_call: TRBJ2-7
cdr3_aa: CASRQVRLSYEQYF

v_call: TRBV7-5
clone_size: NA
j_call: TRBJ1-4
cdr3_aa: CVRSPRWADNEKLFF

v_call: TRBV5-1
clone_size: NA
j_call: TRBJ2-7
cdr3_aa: CASSQKRDRGPYEQYF

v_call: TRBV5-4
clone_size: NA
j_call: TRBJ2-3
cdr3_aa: CASSLADTQYF

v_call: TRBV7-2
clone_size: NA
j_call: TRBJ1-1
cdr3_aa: CASSRDRGSGTEAFF

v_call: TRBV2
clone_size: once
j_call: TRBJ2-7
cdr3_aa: CASSRVSPGTGEQYF

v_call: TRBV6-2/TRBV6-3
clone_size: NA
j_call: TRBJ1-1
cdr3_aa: CASSQGQGEAFF

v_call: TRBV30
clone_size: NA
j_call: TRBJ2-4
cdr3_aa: CAWSAITGGANLYF

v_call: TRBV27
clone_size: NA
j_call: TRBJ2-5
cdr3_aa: CASSFLTSGRETQYF

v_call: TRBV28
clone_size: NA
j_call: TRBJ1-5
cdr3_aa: CASSILKGGNQPQHF

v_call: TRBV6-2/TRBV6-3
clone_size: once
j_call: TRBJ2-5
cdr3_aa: CASSPWTSGIQETQYF

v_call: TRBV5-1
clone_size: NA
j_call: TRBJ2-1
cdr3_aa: CASSYIAGKRLDEQFF

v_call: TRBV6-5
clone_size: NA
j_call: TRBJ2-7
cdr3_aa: CASSLERHPYYEQYF

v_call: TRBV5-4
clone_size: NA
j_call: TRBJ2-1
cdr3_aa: CASSREAVEDNEQFF

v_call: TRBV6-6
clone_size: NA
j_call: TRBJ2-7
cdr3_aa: CASSYGQPYEQYF

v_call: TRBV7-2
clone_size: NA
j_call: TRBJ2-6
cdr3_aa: CASSLYSGSGANVLTF

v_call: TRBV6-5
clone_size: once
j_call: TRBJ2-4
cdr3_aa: CASSPRTSRDIQYF

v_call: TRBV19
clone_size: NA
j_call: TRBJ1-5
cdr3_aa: CASSIWERPQHF

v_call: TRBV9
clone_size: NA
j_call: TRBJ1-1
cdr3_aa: CASSVVGGDPEAFF

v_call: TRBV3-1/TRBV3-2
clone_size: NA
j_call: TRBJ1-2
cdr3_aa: CASSQETEYGYTF

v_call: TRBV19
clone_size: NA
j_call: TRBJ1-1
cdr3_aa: CASSPLTEMNTEAFF

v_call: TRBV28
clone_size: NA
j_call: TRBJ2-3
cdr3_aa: CASSLTGGTDTQYF

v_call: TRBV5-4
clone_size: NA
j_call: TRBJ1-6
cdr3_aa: CASSLVGGGNSPLHF

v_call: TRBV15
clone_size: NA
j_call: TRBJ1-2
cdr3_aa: CATSRGINYGYTF

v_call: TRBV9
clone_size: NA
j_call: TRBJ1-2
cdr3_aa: CASSVAAGSNYGYTF

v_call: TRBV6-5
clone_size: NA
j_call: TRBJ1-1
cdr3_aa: CASSYARFNTEAFF

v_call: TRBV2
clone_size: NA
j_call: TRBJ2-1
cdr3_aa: CASTTGFNEQFF